The 10 T cell receptor beta chains given below trace back to one sample, sequenced in a study of OX40 agonist ivuxolimab in advanced cancers. TCRdb's copy holds only in-frame clones and misses some; the assay was immunoSEQ multiplex PCR. The sample consists of under 80,000 clones, roughly 86% of them appearing once. The sample here was CD4+ or CD8+ T cells sorted from blood, taken in a trial of the OX40 agonist ivuxolimab. Every receptor here comes from an adult with an advanced solid tumor such as melanoma, head and neck, liver or kidney cancer.

V gene TRBV5-1 combines with J gene TRBJ1-1, with TRBD1 as a possible D gene (5 bases). The germline V and J ends were trimmed by 1 base and 4 bases, with 5 bases remaining between them. This CDR3 region has 12 residues. Germline assignment: CDR1 SGHRS and CDR2 YFSETQ. The CDR3 DNA is TGCGCCAGCAGCTTGAGGGGCACTGAAGCTTTCTTT. Translation: CASSLRGTEAFF.

V gene TRBV6-6 combines with J gene TRBJ1-2, with D perhaps matching TRBD1 (5 bases). Trimming stripped 6 bases from V and 4 bases from J, with 15 bases between. Germline values: CDR1 MNHNY, CDR2 SVGAGI (reference sequence). The CDR3 sequence is 14 residues long. CDR3: CASRPSGGGYGYTF. Here the CDR3 DNA reads TGTGCCAGCAGACCCTCGGGGGGTGGCTATGGCTACACCTTC.

The gene calls are TRBV30 and TRBJ2-1, with D maybe TRBD1 (6 bases). Germline assignment: CDR1 GTSNPN and CDR2 SVGIG (reference sequence). The CDR3 is made up of 13 amino acids. Trimming removed 3 bases at V and 13 bases at J, with 19 bases between. The CDR3 DNA reads as TGTGCCTGGAGCGCTCGGGACACCGTAATTCAGTTCTTC. It translates to CAWSARDTVIQFF. Using reference TRBV30 and TRBJ2-1 for the parts outside the CDR3, the full variable domain is SQTIHQWPATLVQPVGSPLSLECTVEGTSNPNLYWYRQAAGRGLQLLFYSVGIGQISSEVPQNLSASRPQDRQFILSSKKLLLSDSGFYLCAWSARDTVIQFFGPGTRLTVL.

V usage is TRBV6-5 and J usage is TRBJ1-1; 7 bases line up with TRBD1. CDR3 length: 14 amino acids. Trimming took 3 bases from V and 4 from J; bases not matched to a gene: 5. Germline CDR1 and CDR2: MNHEY and SVGAGI. The CDR3 nucleotides are TGTGCCAGCAGTTATAGGGGGCAGGGCACTGAAGCTTTCTTT. The encoded protein is CASSYRGQGTEAFF.

This chain connects TRBV4-2 to TRBJ1-4; 8 nucleotides align to TRBD1. Germline-derived CDR1 and CDR2 are LGHNA and YNFKEQ. The CDR3 contains 17 residues. V shed 0 bases and J 7 bases; nucleotides not matched to a gene: 10. The CDR3 DNA sequence: TGTGCCAGCAGCCAAGATGTAACAGGGGGAGGTCGTGAAAAACTGTTTTTT. This encodes CASSQDVTGGGREKLFF.

V and J are TRBV19 and TRBJ1-5; D is unresolved. Per germline, CDR1 LNHDA and CDR2 SQIVND (reference sequence). The CDR3 covers 15 residues. With 7 bases removed from V and 3 bases from J, the gap between germline ends came to 16 bases. The CDR3, as DNA: TGTGCCAGTACCATAGGACGGAGGCCCAATCAGCCCCAGCATTTT. It translates to CASTIGRRPNQPQHF.

This rearrangement joins TRBV7-2 to TRBJ2-7; the match to TRBD2 covers 8 bases. The CDR3 totals 14 residues. Germline loops: CDR1 SGHTA, CDR2 FQGNSA. Trimming at V came to 4 bases and at J to 2 bases, leaving 4 bases not matched to a gene. The CDR3: CASSSGLVPYEQYF. In DNA form, the CDR3 reads TGTGCCAGCAGCTCGGGACTAGTACCCTACGAGCAGTACTTC.

The rearrangement joins TRBV19 to TRBJ1-2; D is uncertain. Germline V lookup: CDR1 LNHDA, CDR2 SQIVND (reference sequence). The CDR3 extends over 16 amino acids. Trimming pared 6 bases from V and 5 bases from J, leaving 22 bases between. The CDR3 here is CASSRGRASEGYGYTF. The CDR3 DNA follows: TGTGCCAGTAGCAGAGGCCGGGCCTCCGAAGGGTATGGCTACACCTTC.

The rearrangement uses TRBV11-2 and TRBJ2-2, with 7 bases that match TRBD1. Germline V lookup: CDR1 SGHAT, CDR2 FQNNGV. This CDR3 has 15 residues. With 5 bases clipped from V and 4 bases from J, the junction kept 7 bases outside the gene matches. CDR3 residues: CASSLRQGVTGELFF. CDR3 DNA sequence: TGTGCCAGCAGCCTTAGACAGGGTGTCACCGGGGAGCTGTTTTTT.

On this clone itself: Other DNA sequences in this sample translate to the same CDR3. The J gene is TRBJ2-5, the V gene TRBV9, with D possibly TRBD2 on 5 matching bases. Trimming took off 0 bases at V and 5 bases at J, with 5 bases between the two ends. The CDR3 is 12 amino acids. The germline V gene encodes CDR1 SGDLS and CDR2 YYNGEE. Here the CDR3 DNA reads TGTGCCAGCAGCGTAGGGGAGGAGACCCAGTACTTC. Translating it yields CASSVGEETQYF.